The rows below give T cell receptor beta chains drawn from one sample of a study of T cell responses to AZD1222 COVID-19 vaccine. Sequencing used immunoSEQ multiplex PCR; TCRdb keeps in-frame clones, though not all of them. The repertoire holds approximately 76,000 clones, with around 88% as singletons. The sequences come from peripheral blood, collected on day 0 of AZD1222 vaccination. These receptors originate from an adult in good health. Both conserved end residues are part of each CDR3. D genes are given only for firm matches. The size entry is marked missing in some rows and otherwise reads once, few, many or a size class.

TRBJ2-7,TRBV10-2,TRBD2,.,TGCGCCAGCAGTGAGTCGTGGCTAGCGGACTCCTACGAGCAGTACTTC,CASSESWLADSYEQYF
TRBJ2-2,TRBV5-4,TRBD1,.,TGTGCCAGCAGCTTGGGCGCGATGGGACAGGGGGTCACCGGGGAGCTGTTTTTT,CASSLGAMGQGVTGELFF
TRBJ2-2,TRBV4-3,TRBD1,few,TGCGCCAGCAGCCACACCGACAGGGATTCGGCCGGGGAGCTGTTTTTT,CASSHTDRDSAGELFF
TRBJ2-7,TRBV13,TRBD2,once,TGTGCCAGCAGCTTAATGAGCGGGGGGGCCGGGTACGAGCAGTACTTC,CASSLMSGGAGYEQYF
TRBJ1-5,TRBV4-3,TRBD1,.,TGCGCCAGCAGCCAATTCCAGGGGGTCAATCAGCCCCAGCATTTT,CASSQFQGVNQPQHF
TRBJ2-4,TRBV19,TRBD1,.,TGTGCCAGTAGTATCAGTGGCAGGGGGAAGGTGAACATTCAGTACTTC,CASSISGRGKVNIQYF
TRBJ1-2,TRBV6-5,.,.,TGTGCCAGCAGAACAACGGGGGACGGCTACACCTTC,CASRTTGDGYTF
TRBJ1-4,TRBV29-1,TRBD1,.,TGCAGCGTCGGGACAGGGGCCACAACTAATGAAAAACTGTTTTTT,CSVGTGATTNEKLFF
TRBJ2-7,TRBV7-8,.,.,TGTGCCACCAAGGAGGGCCTCCCGGGCGAGCAGTACTTC,CATKEGLPGEQYF
TRBJ1-5,TRBV6-5,.,.,TGTGCCAGCAGTTACAGGGGTTTGAGGCAGCCCCAGCATTTT,CASSYRGLRQPQHF
TRBJ1-1,TRBV28,.,.,TGTGCCAGCACTCGGAGCGCTCCTGAAGCTTTCTTT,CASTRSAPEAFF
TRBJ2-7,TRBV9,TRBD1,.,TGTGCCAGCAGCCTTTCGTGGGACAGCGGTACCTACGAGCAGTACTTC,CASSLSWDSGTYEQYF
TRBJ1-4,TRBV11-2,TRBD1,once,TGTGCCAGCAGCCTTACAGGGGTCCGGACTAATGAAAAACTGTTTTTT,CASSLTGVRTNEKLFF
TRBJ2-5,TRBV28,TRBD2,.,TGTGCCAGCGATCCCCGGACTAGCGGGAGTGAAGAGACCCAGTACTTC,CASDPRTSGSEETQYF
TRBJ1-2,TRBV29-1,.,few,TGCAGCGTTGAAGCGGCATTAATGACTCCTAACTATGGCTACACCTTC,CSVEAALMTPNYGYTF
TRBJ1-4,TRBV28,.,.,TGTGCCAGCAGTTTAGTTAAGGGGGAGAATGAAAAACTGTTTTTT,CASSLVKGENEKLFF
TRBJ2-7,TRBV7-7,.,.,TGTGCTAGCAGCTTAGTCCCTCCCCTAGACTCCTACGAGCAGTACTTC,CASSLVPPLDSYEQYF
TRBJ2-1,TRBV9,TRBD2,.,TGTGCCAGCAGCATGCGGGGGGGCGCCTACAATGAGCAGTTCTTC,CASSMRGGAYNEQFF
TRBJ1-6,TRBV4-3,.,.,TGCGCCAGCAGCCAGGGGGGTTCACCCCTCCACTTT,CASSQGGSPLHF
TRBJ1-2,TRBV7-9,TRBD1,once,TGTGCCAGCAGCTACACATGGGCAGGGGGCGGCTACACCTTC,CASSYTWAGGGYTF
TRBJ1-1,TRBV30,.,.,TGTGCCTGGAGCCCAAAGACAGGCGGGCTTACTGAAGCTTTCTTT,CAWSPKTGGLTEAFF
TRBJ2-7,TRBV5-1,.,.,TGCGCCAGCACCGGCAGGCCTCAAGACGAGCAGTACTTC,CASTGRPQDEQYF
TRBJ2-2,TRBV5-1,TRBD2,.,TGCGCCAGCAGCTTCCGAACACTAGCGGGGGAGCGATTGGAGCTGTTTTTT,CASSFRTLAGERLELFF
TRBJ2-7,TRBV6-6,.,.,TGTGCCAGCAGTTACGACAGCGAGCAGTACTTC,CASSYDSEQYF
TRBJ2-7,TRBV2,.,.,TGTGCCAGCAGTGAACAGCCAATTGGGCGACAGTACTTC,CASSEQPIGRQYF
TRBJ2-1,TRBV21-1,.,.,TGTGCCAGCAGCAAAGCCACGACAGCTAGCTCCTACAATGAGCAGTTCTTC,CASSKATTASSYNEQFF
TRBJ2-5,TRBV18,.,.,TGTGCCAGCTCACCACGAGGAGGCGAGGCCCAGTACTTC,CASSPRGGEAQYF
TRBJ2-1,TRBV7-3,.,.,TGTGCCAGCAGCTTAACGACAAACTACAATGAGCAGTTCTTC,CASSLTTNYNEQFF
TRBJ2-3,TRBV28,TRBD2,.,TGTGCCAGCAGTCTACCGGGGGGGGGACAAATCACAGATACGCAGTATTTT,CASSLPGGGQITDTQYF
TRBJ2-7,TRBV5-1,TRBD1,.,TGCGCCAGCAGTAAAACAGGGGAGTCGATGTACGAGCAGTACTTC,CASSKTGESMYEQYF
TRBJ2-7,TRBV21-1,.,.,TGTGCCAGCAGCAATGACCAGTGCCCGAGAACTAGCGGGAGCTCCTACGAGCAGTACTTC,CASSNDQCPRTSGSSYEQYF
TRBJ2-3,TRBV3-1/TRBV3-2,.,.,TGTGCCAGCAGCCAAGGGGTCGATACGCAGTATTTT,CASSQGVDTQYF
TRBJ2-3,TRBV3-1/TRBV3-2,.,.,TGTGCCAGCAGCCCTCTGGGCCTCTCTGGGGATACGCAGTATTTT,CASSPLGLSGDTQYF
TRBJ1-2,TRBV2,.,.,TGTGCCAGCAGTGAAAACAGGATGGGCTACACCTTC,CASSENRMGYTF
TRBJ1-1,TRBV7-9,.,.,TGTGCCAGCAGCCCCACATTAGGCGGAACGAACACTGAAGCTTTCTTT,CASSPTLGGTNTEAFF
TRBJ1-1,TRBV10-3,.,.,TGTGCCATCAGTGAGTCATCATTTACTGAAGCTTTCTTT,CAISESSFTEAFF
TRBJ2-1,TRBV6-1,TRBD2,.,TGTGCCAGCAGTGAGCCGGCTAGCGGGAAATACAATGAGCAGTTCTTC,CASSEPASGKYNEQFF
TRBJ1-5,TRBV15,.,.,TGTGCCACCAGCAGAGGGGGGGAAATCAAGCCCCAGCATTTT,CATSRGGEIKPQHF
TRBJ1-3,TRBV5-1,.,.,TGCGCCAGCAGCTTAGCGCAGGCCTCTGGAAACACCATATATTTT,CASSLAQASGNTIYF
TRBJ1-1,TRBV10-1,.,.,TGCGCCAGCAGTTCGGACACAACCGAAGCTTTCTTT,CASSSDTTEAFF
TRBJ1-1,TRBV7-9,TRBD1,once,TGTGCCAGCAGCCAACGGGACAGGGGGCTCCCTGAAGCTTTCTTT,CASSQRDRGLPEAFF
TRBJ2-7,TRBV4-1,TRBD2,.,TGCGCCAGCAGCGAGCGGGAGGTGAGCGAGCAGTACTTC,CASSEREVSEQYF
TRBJ2-2,TRBV9,.,.,TGTGCCAGCAGCGACCCCCTATCAGGGACCCCGGACACCGGGGAGCTGTTTTTT,CASSDPLSGTPDTGELFF
TRBJ1-2,TRBV2,TRBD1,.,TGTGCCAGCAGTGCAATAGGGGGCGTCTATGGCTACACCTTC,CASSAIGGVYGYTF
TRBJ2-3,TRBV11-1,.,.,TGTGCCAGCAGCCAACTGGGGGCCCAAGCAGATACGCAGTATTTT,CASSQLGAQADTQYF
TRBJ1-5,TRBV4-1,.,once,TGCGCCAGCAGCCAAGAGTACCCGTATAGCAATCAGCCCCAGCATTTT,CASSQEYPYSNQPQHF
TRBJ1-1,TRBV28,.,.,TGTGCCAGCAGTTTAATACAGAGGAACACTGAAGCTTTCTTT,CASSLIQRNTEAFF
TRBJ2-7,TRBV19,.,.,TGTGCCAGTAGGACAGGCCAGAGCTCCTACGAGCAGTACTTC,CASRTGQSSYEQYF
TRBJ2-7,TRBV9,TRBD1,once,TGTGCCAGCAGCCTATCCGGGACAGGGGGCCTCTACGAGCAGTACTTC,CASSLSGTGGLYEQYF
TRBJ1-2,TRBV4-2,.,.,TGTGCCAGCAGCCAAGAACGGACCAACTATGGCTACACCTTC,CASSQERTNYGYTF
TRBJ2-7,TRBV6-5,.,.,TGTGCCAGCAGTTACGGACAGCTCTCCTACGAGCAGTACTTC,CASSYGQLSYEQYF
TRBJ2-2,TRBV7-6,.,.,TGTGCCAGCACTCGGTCCGGGGGATACACCGGGGAGCTGTTTTTT,CASTRSGGYTGELFF
TRBJ1-2,TRBV5-1,.,.,TGCGCCAGCAGCTTGGATCCGGAAGGAGGCTTTTATGGCTACACCTTC,CASSLDPEGGFYGYTF
TRBJ1-3,TRBV5-6,.,.,TGTGCCAGCAGCTCAAATTTCGGGAGCTCTGGAAACACCATATATTTT,CASSSNFGSSGNTIYF
TRBJ1-1,TRBV10-1,.,.,TGCGCCAGCAGTGAGGGACCCTCGGGAGCTTTCTTT,CASSEGPSGAFF
TRBJ1-5,TRBV7-8,TRBD1,.,TGTGCCAGCAGCTTGACAGGGATGAGGGATCAGCCCCAGCATTTT,CASSLTGMRDQPQHF
TRBJ2-6,TRBV7-9,.,once,TGTGCCACTCCGAACTCTGGGGCCAACGTCCTGACTTTC,CATPNSGANVLTF
TRBJ2-3,TRBV5-8,.,.,TGTGCCAGCAGCTCGGACACTAAAAGCACAGATACGCAGTATTTT,CASSSDTKSTDTQYF
TRBJ2-1,TRBV28,.,.,TGTGCCAGCAGTTTAGATATGGGTGGCGATGAGCAGTTCTTC,CASSLDMGGDEQFF